This T cell receptor (beta chain) came from a study of OX40 agonist ivuxolimab in advanced cancers. The CDR3 is 14 residues long. The V and J ends lost 7 bases and 0 bases, in that order; junction bases with no gene match: 5. Germline V gene data show CDR1 as MNHNS and CDR2 as SASEGT. This table comes from immunoSEQ multiplex PCR, and its TCRdb copy is limited to in-frame clones, with some not included. This sample has roughly 69,000 clones, with 80% to 90% found just once. Sequenced material: CD4+ or CD8+ T cells sorted from blood, taken in a trial of the OX40 agonist ivuxolimab. This receptor was taken from an adult with an advanced solid tumor such as melanoma, head and neck, liver or kidney cancer. V and J are TRBV6-1 and TRBJ1-2, with 7 bases lining up with TRBD1. This CDR3 is CASKADRANYGYTF. CDR3 DNA: TGTGCCAGCAAAGCTGACAGGGCTAACTATGGCTACACCTTC.